These 21 T cell receptor beta chains were sequenced from one sample in a study of blood T cell repertoires in COVID-19. The table came from immunoSEQ multiplex PCR; TCRdb's copy has only in-frame clones and leaves some out. This table holds over 85,000 clones, 85% found once. The sample was peripheral blood. The receptors come from a man between 60 and 75 years old with acute or convalescent COVID-19.

The chain couples TRBV7-9 to TRBJ1-6, with TRBD1 as a possible D gene (5 bases). The CDR3 is made up of 13 amino acids. Trimming took off 0 bases at V and 14 bases at J, with 11 bases between the two ends. Germline CDR1 and CDR2: SEHNR and FQNEAQ (reference sequence). CDR3 sequence reads: CASSLAGGPALHF. Written as DNA, the CDR3 is TGTGCCAGCAGCTTAGCGGGGGGACCGGCCCTCCACTTT.

This chain connects TRBV24-1 to TRBJ2-1, with 9 bases identical to TRBD2. J lost 0 bases, V lost 2 bases, and 10 bases had no gene match. The CDR3 is made up of 19 amino acids. Germline CDR1 reads KGHDR; CDR2 reads SFDVKD. CDR3 sequence reads: CATSDSSPTSGTSYNEQFF. CDR3 nucleotide sequence: TGTGCCACCAGTGATTCTAGCCCGACTAGCGGAACCTCCTACAATGAGCAGTTCTTC.

The chain joins TRBV25-1 to TRBJ2-1; 7 bases map to TRBD1. CDR3 length: 16 residues. CDR1 and CDR2 (germline): MGHDK, SYGVNS. V dropped 4 bases and J dropped 3; count of bases not matched to a gene: 9. This chain's CDR3 is CASSVAGGENYNEQFF. The CDR3 DNA follows: TGTGCCAGCAGTGTCGCAGGGGGTGAAAACTACAATGAGCAGTTCTTC.

J is TRBJ1-1 and V is TRBV7-8; no reliable D call. Germline V gene sequence: CDR1 SGHVS, CDR2 FQNEAQ. V gave up 5 bases and J gave up 1 base, with 14 bases separating them. The CDR3 covers 15 residues. The CDR3 is CASSKSVQRNTEAFF. The DNA for the CDR3 is TGTGCCAGCAGCAAATCGGTACAGAGGAACACTGAAGCTTTCTTT.

The CDR3 is CASSPAVNYGYTF. CDR3 coding DNA: TGTGCCAGCAGCCCAGCGGTTAACTATGGCTACACCTTC. The chain couples TRBV11-2 to TRBJ1-2; no reliable D call. Trimming took 5 bases from V and 1 from J, leaving 8 bases between them. Germline V gene data show CDR1 as SGHAT and CDR2 as FQNNGV. The CDR3 has 13 residues.

The CDR3: CASSFVGRPTDTQYF. In DNA form, the CDR3 reads TGTGCCAGCAGCTTCGTGGGGCGACCCACAGATACGCAGTATTTT. The chain links TRBV6-2 or TRBV6-3 to TRBJ2-3; D possibly corresponds to TRBD1 (5 bases). Per germline, CDR1 MNHEY and CDR2 SVGEGT. The CDR3 has 15 residues. Trimming removed 6 bases at V and 2 bases at J, with 15 bases between.

J is TRBJ1-2 and V is TRBV7-3, with 7 bases lining up with TRBD1. The germline V gene encodes CDR1 SGHTA and CDR2 FQGTGA. The trim removed 5 bases at V and 8 bases at J, leaving 8 bases unmatched. This CDR3 has 13 residues. In DNA, the CDR3 is TGTGCCAGCAGCATGACAGGGTTAGCGGGCTACACCTTC. As protein: CASSMTGLAGYTF.

The chain links TRBV10-3 to TRBJ2-7; TRBD1 might be the D (6 bases). The germline V gene encodes CDR1 ENHRY and CDR2 SYGVKD. The CDR3 loop spans 13 amino acids. Trimming took 11 bases from V and 5 from J, leaving 19 bases between them. The CDR3 DNA reads TGTGCCTCCTACGGTACAGGGTACAACGAGCAGTACTTC. This codes for CASYGTGYNEQYF.

This clone occurred a few times. The genes are TRBV5-1 and TRBJ2-3; D is possibly TRBD1 (6 bases). CDR1 and CDR2 from the germline V gene are SGHRS and YFSETQ. The CDR3 contains 15 residues. V was shortened by 1 base and J by 2 bases, with 11 bases between the two germline ends. The CDR3 protein is CASSLTGINTDTQYF. The CDR3, as DNA: TGCGCCAGCAGCTTGACAGGGATAAACACAGATACGCAGTATTTT.

The chain uses TRBV4-3 and TRBJ1-2, with 7 bases identical to TRBD1. CDR3 size: 15 residues. CDR1 is LGHNA and CDR2 is YSLEER in the germline V gene. With 0 bases clipped from V and 4 bases from J, the junction kept 5 bases outside the gene matches. CDR3 protein: CASSQDPRGAYGYTF. DNA for the CDR3: TGCGCCAGCAGCCAAGATCCCAGGGGGGCCTATGGCTACACCTTC.

The chain links TRBV4-2 to TRBJ2-7, with a possible D match to TRBD2 (5 bases). Germline loops: CDR1 LGHNA, CDR2 YNFKEQ. The CDR3 is made up of 14 amino acids. The ends were cut back, 1 base at V and 4 bases at J, with 11 bases in the middle. The CDR3 DNA is TGTGCCAGCAGCCAAGTTTTCCGGGGATACGAGCAGTACTTC. Its translation is CASSQVFRGYEQYF.

The V and J genes are TRBV2 and TRBJ2-5; 14 bases map to TRBD2. This CDR3 has 16 amino acids. The ends lost 4 bases at V and 4 bases at J; junction bases unmatched: 5. The germline CDR1 and CDR2 sequences are SNHLY and FYNNEI. The CDR3 region is CASSARLAGGLETQYF. CDR3 DNA sequence: TGTGCCAGCAGTGCTAGACTAGCGGGAGGGCTAGAGACCCAGTACTTC.

V and J are TRBV2 and TRBJ1-5; D perhaps matches TRBD1 (5 bases). V lost 5 bases and J lost 4, with 9 bases in between. Germline CDR1 reads SNHLY; CDR2 reads FYNNEI. The CDR3 is 13 amino acids. The CDR3 is CASSREGNQPQHF. CDR3 coding DNA: TGTGCCAGCAGTAGGGAGGGGAATCAGCCCCAGCATTTT.

The genes are TRBV15 and TRBJ2-7, with 8 bases identical to TRBD1. Germline lookup yields CDR1 LNHNV and CDR2 YYDKDF (reference sequence). The CDR3 extends over 15 amino acids. The junction had 1 base not matched to a gene; V was cut back by 0 bases and J by 0 bases. The CDR3 region has the DNA TGTGCCACCAGCAGAGATCAGGGGGCCTCCTACGAGCAGTACTTC. It yields the protein CATSRDQGASYEQYF.

The CDR3 DNA reads TGTGCCAGCAGCGTAGGGACAGCTCGATCTGGAAACACCATATATTTT. Translated, it gives CASSVGTARSGNTIYF. This chain uses TRBV9 with TRBJ1-3, with D perhaps matching TRBD1 (6 bases). Germline V gene lookup returns CDR1 SGDLS and CDR2 YYNGEE. The CDR3 contains 16 residues. V lost 0 bases and J 1 base, leaving 11 bases between the germline ends. Full variable domain (rest looked up from reference TRBV9 and TRBJ1-3): DSGVTQTPKHLITATGQRVTLRCSPRSGDLSVYWYQQSLDQGLQFLIQYYNGEERAKGNILERFSAQQFPDLHSELNLSSLELGDSALYFCASSVGTARSGNTIYFGEGSWLTVV.

The chain couples TRBV19 to TRBJ2-7; 7 nucleotides match TRBD1. The V gene end was trimmed by 5 bases and the J gene end by 0 bases; junction bases not matched to a gene: 7. Germline V lookup: CDR1 LNHDA, CDR2 SQIVND (reference sequence). CDR3 length: 15 amino acids. CDR3 coding DNA: TGTGCCAGTAGTGTACAGGGGTCTAGCTCCTACGAGCAGTACTTC. Translating gives CASSVQGSSSYEQYF. Using reference TRBV19 and TRBJ2-7 for the parts outside the CDR3, the full variable domain is DGGITQSPKYLFRKEGQNVTLSCEQNLNHDAMYWYRQDPGQGLRLIYYSQIVNDFQKGDIAEGYSVSREKKESFPLTVTSAQKNPTAFYLCASSVQGSSSYEQYFGPGTRLTVT.

The chain recombines TRBV11-2 with TRBJ2-2; possibly TRBD2 for D (6 bases). Germline values: CDR1 SGHAT, CDR2 FQNNGV. V gave up 1 base and J gave up 3 bases, with 9 bases separating them. The CDR3 sequence is 15 residues long. The CDR3 nucleotides are TGTGCCAGCAGCTTAGGGGGAGGCGACACCGGGGAGCTGTTTTTT. Amino acids: CASSLGGGDTGELFF.

The rearrangement links TRBV13 to TRBJ2-3, with D perhaps TRBD1 (5 bases). CDR3 length: 14 residues. In germline, CDR1 is PRHDT, CDR2 FYEKMQ (reference sequence). V was trimmed by 5 bases and J by 1 base, leaving 10 bases between them. CDR3 sequence reads: CASSVLGGTDTQYF. The DNA of the CDR3 is TGTGCCAGCAGCGTCCTAGGGGGCACAGATACGCAGTATTTT.

V gene TRBV3-1 (or the pseudogene TRBV3-2) combines with J gene TRBJ2-7; 9 nucleotides align to TRBD2. The length of the CDR3 is 15 residues. The germline CDR1 and CDR2 sequences are LGHDT and YNNKEL (reference sequence). V dropped 4 bases and J dropped 5; count of bases not matched to a gene: 9. This chain's CDR3 is CASSPRVSGSHEQYF. CDR3 DNA sequence: TGTGCCAGCAGCCCTAGGGTTAGCGGGAGCCACGAGCAGTACTTC.

This chain links TRBV6-5 with TRBJ2-3; 8 nucleotides line up with TRBD2. The germline V gene has CDR1 MNHEY and CDR2 SVGAGI. The length of the CDR3 is 16 residues. V shed 2 bases, J shed 1 base, and the junction held 5 bases outside the gene matches. This CDR3 is CASSYLAGGGTDTQYF. For the CDR3, the DNA is TGTGCCAGCAGTTACCTCGCGGGGGGAGGCACAGATACGCAGTATTTT.

The chain links TRBV11-3 to TRBJ2-3; tentative D call: TRBD2 (7 bases). Trimming cost V 5 bases and J 4 bases, with 16 bases left between them. This CDR3 region has 15 residues. Germline-derived CDR1 and CDR2 are SGHNT and YENEEA. The CDR3 DNA sequence: TGTGCCAGCAGCCGCGGTGTGGGGGGGCCAGATACGCAGTATTTT. Encoded protein: CASSRGVGGPDTQYF.